The entry below describes one TCR beta chain. Use of 60 Vbeta and 13 Jbeta primers characterized the PCR. The protocol was immunoSEQ multiplex PCR, while the TCRdb copy is restricted to in-frame clones and leaves out a portion. Of about 140,000 clones in the sample, 65% to 85% were seen once. This record belongs to a study of cytomegalovirus exposure and HLA in healthy donors. Trimming removed 4 bases at V and 2 bases at J, with 18 bases between. Germline CDR1 and CDR2: SEHNR and FQNEAQ (reference sequence). This CDR3 comprises 16 residues. V usage is TRBV7-9 and J usage is TRBJ2-7; perhaps TRBD1 as D (6 bases). This TCR was sampled from a young man in good health and CMV-seronegative. Sequenced sample: PBMCs. CDR3 amino acids: CASSSPKGDGPYEQYF. The CDR3 DNA sequence: TGTGCCAGCAGCTCGCCCAAGGGGGACGGTCCCTACGAGCAGTACTTC. Full variable domain (remainder filled in from reference TRBV7-9 and TRBJ2-7): DTGVSQNPRHKITKRGQNVTFRCDPISEHNRLYWYRQTLGQGPEFLTYFQNEAQLEKSRLLSDRFSAERPKGSFSTLEIQRTEQGDSAMYLCASSSPKGDGPYEQYFGPGTRLTVT.